The next 14 T cell receptor beta chains were all read from a single sample in a study of CD8 T cells in Susac syndrome. The RNA input was roughly 0.45 to 1 ug, and it was reverse transcribed with random hexamers. TCRdb re-analysed the immunoSEQ multiplex PCR reads in MiXCR, keeping a single row per CDR3 protein. The data show about 130,000 distinct CDR3 sequences, about 96% seen once. Sequencing was done on a sample of CD4+ T cells from PBMCs. These receptor sequences come from a human donor in good health.

The chain carries TRBV7-2 and TRBJ1-5, with unresolved D. Trimming removed 4 bases from V and 8 bases from J, with 9 bases in between. Germline V gene data show CDR1 as SGHTA and CDR2 as FQGNSA. The CDR3 consists of 12 residues. The DNA of the CDR3 is TGTGCCAGCAGCTCGCAAGTGGAGCCCCAGCATTTT. Its protein product is CASSSQVEPQHF.

The J gene is TRBJ1-1, the V gene TRBV19; D is uncertain. The V end lost 3 bases, the J end lost 0 bases, and 5 bases lay between the germline ends. Germline-derived CDR1 and CDR2 are LNHDA and SQIVND (reference sequence). This CDR3 has 13 amino acids. The CDR3 is CASSIFLNTEAFF. CDR3 nucleotide sequence: TGTGCCAGTAGTATTTTCCTGAACACTGAAGCTTTCTTT.

This chain joins TRBV29-1 and TRBJ1-2, with D perhaps matching TRBD1 (6 bases). CDR3 length: 13 residues. V was cut by 4 bases and J by 5 bases, with 14 bases left in between. Per germline, CDR1 SQVTM and CDR2 ANQGSEA. The CDR3 spells CSVAARGEYGYTF. The CDR3 DNA is TGCAGCGTTGCCGCAAGGGGGGAGTATGGCTACACCTTC.

This clonotype appeared a single time. This chain uses TRBV12-3 or TRBV12-4 with TRBJ2-5, with 9 bases that match TRBD2. Trimming took 5 bases from V and 1 from J; bases not matched to a gene: 11. This CDR3 has 17 residues. The CDR3 reads CASSRDWRGGFQETQYF. The CDR3 DNA reads as TGTGCCAGCAGTCGCGACTGGCGGGGGGGATTCCAAGAGACCCAGTACTTC.

This sequence joins TRBV5-6 and TRBJ2-4, with D tentatively TRBD1 (6 bases). Germline-derived CDR1 and CDR2 are SGHDT and YYEEEE. This CDR3 has 15 amino acids. V lost 0 bases to trimming and J lost 6 bases, with 13 bases between them. Here the CDR3 reads CASSLVGGGGNIQYF. CDR3 sequence (DNA): TGTGCCAGCAGCTTGGTTGGTGGGGGCGGAAACATTCAGTACTTC.

The chain couples TRBV7-9 to TRBJ2-1; 7 bases line up with TRBD2. J gave up 0 bases and V 7 bases, and 9 bases lay outside the gene matches. This CDR3 spans 16 amino acids. CDR1 and CDR2 from the germline V gene are SEHNR and FQNEAQ (reference sequence). The CDR3: CASTPPLAVSYNEQFF. CDR3 nucleotide sequence: TGTGCCAGCACCCCTCCCCTAGCGGTCTCCTACAATGAGCAGTTCTTC.

The rearrangement links TRBV7-9 to TRBJ1-5; D uncertain. Trimming removed 5 bases at V and 7 bases at J, with 15 bases between. Looked up from germline, CDR1 is SEHNR and CDR2 is FQNEAQ (reference sequence). CDR3 length: 14 residues. The CDR3 bases are TGTGCCAGCAGCGCGGGCGGCGCTGGGCAGCCCCAGCATTTT. Translation gives CASSAGGAGQPQHF.

This clonotype was seen a single time. V is TRBV2 and J is TRBJ1-2, with 8 bases lining up with TRBD1. The CDR3 loop spans 13 amino acids. Germline-derived CDR1 and CDR2 are SNHLY and FYNNEI. The trim removed 6 bases at V and 8 bases at J, leaving 8 bases unmatched. CDR3 sequence (DNA): TGTGCCAGCAGGCCTAGGACAGGGAACGGCTACACCTTC. This translates into CASRPRTGNGYTF.

This clonotype was seen just once. The chain is built from TRBV5-4 and TRBJ2-7, with TRBD2 identical over 13 bases. This CDR3 spans 14 amino acids. Looked up from germline, CDR1 is SGHNT and CDR2 is YYREEE (reference sequence). Trimming cost V 3 bases and J 9 bases; bases outside gene matches: 6. The CDR3 loop reads CASSSGLAGEGQYF. CDR3 nucleotide sequence: TGTGCCAGCAGCTCTGGACTAGCGGGAGAAGGGCAGTACTTC.

V usage is TRBV3-1 and J usage is TRBJ2-1; TRBD1 is a possible D gene (5 bases). V lost 4 bases and J lost 12, with 13 bases in between. CDR1 LGHDT and CDR2 YNNKEL come from the germline V gene (reference sequence). This CDR3 region has 12 residues. The DNA of the CDR3 is TGTGCCAGCAGCCCCCTAGGGGATTGGCAGTTCTTC. Translation: CASSPLGDWQFF.

The chain couples TRBV4-2 to TRBJ2-6; 9 nucleotides line up with TRBD1. Trimming removed 0 bases from V and 2 bases from J; junction bases left unmatched: 8. Germline assignment: CDR1 LGHNA and CDR2 YNFKEQ. The CDR3 runs to 19 residues. Here the CDR3 DNA reads TGTGCCAGCAGCCAAGATCCGGGACAGGGCGTGGCTGGGGCCAACGTCCTGACTTTC. Translating it yields CASSQDPGQGVAGANVLTF.

With regard to this clonotype: Relative to the germline gene, one junction end is altered; a read error may explain this. The chain combines TRBV7-2 with TRBJ2-5, with D possibly called TRBD1 or TRBD2 (5 bases each). This CDR3 contains 15 residues. The germline V gene has CDR1 SGHTA and CDR2 FQGNSA. The CDR3 here is CASILGTGPQETQYF. The CDR3 DNA reads TGTGCCAGCATCTTAGGGACCGGGCCACAAGAGACCCAGTACTTC.

In its sample, this clonotype was seen once. The chain couples TRBV20-1 to TRBJ1-4; D gene unclear. Trimming cost V 1 base and J 13 bases, with 13 bases left between them. Germline V gives CDR1 DFQATT, CDR2 SNEGSKA (reference sequence). This CDR3 has 12 residues. CDR3 nucleotides: TGCAGTGCTAGAGGGTCCCGGGAGGTACTGTTTTTT. Translated: CSARGSREVLFF.

V is TRBV5-1 and J is TRBJ2-3; perhaps TRBD2 as D (5 bases). The V gene lost 5 bases and the J gene lost 2 bases, with 15 bases spanning the gap. The CDR3 sequence is 15 residues long. CDR1 SGHRS and CDR2 YFSETQ come from the germline V gene. The CDR3 reads CASRFRAENTDTQYF. Written as DNA, the CDR3 is TGCGCCAGCAGGTTTAGAGCGGAGAACACAGATACGCAGTATTTT.